This TCR beta chain was identified during a study of blood T cell repertoires in COVID-19. Per the authors' pipeline: Counts of nucleated cells, estimated from reference gene primer amplification, were obtained. The protocol was immunoSEQ multiplex PCR, while the TCRdb copy is restricted to in-frame clones and leaves out a portion. That table supplies the V and J calls and clone size; D and trimming were determined from the DNA. The sample has 200,000 to 300,000 clones, around 90% seen once. This CDR3 region has 13 residues. The germline V gene encodes CDR1 MDHEN and CDR2 SYDVKM. V was clipped by 5 bases and J by 0 bases; unmatched bases: 1. Residents of about two dozen US areas, aged about 18 to 89 years, made up the participants. Donors were grouped by their self-reported clinical history.

This receptor was identified in a woman aged 25-40 years with acute COVID-19. This chain uses TRBV28 with TRBJ2-7; 7 nucleotides match TRBD1. The sequencing input was PBMCs or T cells enriched from blood (not recorded which). The CDR3 loop reads CASSGTDSYEQYF. The CDR3 coding sequence is TGTGCCAGCAGTGGGACAGACTCCTACGAGCAGTACTTC.